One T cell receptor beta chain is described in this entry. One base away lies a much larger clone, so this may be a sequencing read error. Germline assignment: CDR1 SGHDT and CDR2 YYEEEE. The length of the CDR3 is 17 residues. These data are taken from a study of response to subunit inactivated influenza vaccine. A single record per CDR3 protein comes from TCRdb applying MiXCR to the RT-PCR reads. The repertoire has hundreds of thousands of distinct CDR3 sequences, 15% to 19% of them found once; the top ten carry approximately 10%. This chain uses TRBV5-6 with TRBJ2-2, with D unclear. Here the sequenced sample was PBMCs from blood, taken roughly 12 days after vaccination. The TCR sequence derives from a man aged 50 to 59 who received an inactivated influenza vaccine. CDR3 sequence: CASIIRRPELNTRELFF. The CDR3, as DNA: TGTGCCAGCATCATTAGGAGACCAGAATTGAACACCCGGGAGCTGTTTTTT.